Following are 16 T cell receptor beta chains from one sample sequenced in a study of response to subunit inactivated influenza vaccine. TCRdb independently ran MiXCR on the RT-PCR reads; one entry per CDR3 protein. The profile shows 250,000 to 350,000 distinct CDR3 sequences, 20% to 25% of them singletons. Here the sequenced sample was PBMCs from blood, taken approximately 22 months after vaccination. Receptors originate from a man between 50 and 75 years old who received an inactivated influenza vaccine.

This clonotype was counted between two and nine times. This chain joins TRBV6-5 and TRBJ2-1; 7 bases fit TRBD2. This CDR3 is built from 18 residues. V lost 3 bases and J lost 8; bases outside the gene matches: 19. Germline CDR1 reads MNHEY; CDR2 reads SVGAGI. CDR3: CASSYARNVRGGSDEQFF. Written as DNA, the CDR3 is TGTGCCAGCAGTTATGCCCGTAATGTTCGGGGAGGGAGCGATGAGCAGTTCTTC.

This clonotype was counted at least ten times. The J gene is TRBJ1-1, the V gene TRBV29-1; D remains unclear. Germline V gene data show CDR1 as SQVTM and CDR2 as ANQGSEA. CDR3 length equals 14 residues. Trimming pared 7 bases from V and 5 bases from J, leaving 20 bases between. CDR3 DNA: TGCAGCGCCAACTCCGCGAAGAGGAGGACTGAAGCTTTCTTT. This encodes CSANSAKRRTEAFF.

In this sample, this clonotype turned up a few times. The V call is TRBV18, the J call TRBJ1-2; 7 bases fit TRBD1. The CDR3 is 15 amino acids. The ends lost 6 bases at V and 4 bases at J; junction bases unmatched: 11. The germline gives CDR1 KGHSH, CDR2 LQKENI. The CDR3 DNA reads as TGTGCCAGCTCTCCCACGCCAGGGGGAGCCTATGGCTACACCTTC. Translation: CASSPTPGGAYGYTF.

Only a few counts were recorded for this clonotype. The rearrangement joins TRBV9 to TRBJ2-3; unclear D gene. Trimming left V 3 bases short and J 6 bases short, with 8 bases between. Per germline, CDR1 SGDLS and CDR2 YYNGEE. This CDR3 has 12 residues. The chain's CDR3 is CASSEASDTQYF. The DNA for the CDR3 is TGTGCCAGCAGCGAGGCGTCCGATACGCAGTATTTT.

This chain uses TRBV7-9 with TRBJ2-7; possibly TRBD1 or TRBD2 for D (6 bases each). Per the germline V gene, CDR1 is SEHNR and CDR2 is FQNEAQ (reference sequence). With 7 bases removed from V and 3 bases from J, the gap between germline ends came to 16 bases. CDR3 size: 14 residues. CDR3 loop: CASNDGGRRYEQYF. The DNA of the CDR3 is TGTGCCAGCAACGATGGGGGGCGTCGCTACGAGCAGTACTTC.

Only a few counts were recorded for this clonotype. The chain uses TRBV29-1 and TRBJ2-7, with 16 bases matching TRBD2. Germline V gives CDR1 SQVTM, CDR2 ANQGSEA. V was clipped by 1 base and J by 5 bases; unmatched bases: 14. The CDR3 consists of 19 residues. The CDR3 sequence: CSVEGEGLAGGQPLHEQYF. DNA of the CDR3: TGCAGCGTTGAAGGCGAGGGACTAGCGGGAGGGCAACCACTACACGAGCAGTACTTC.

This clonotype has more than one count but fewer than ten. This sequence joins TRBV7-9 and TRBJ1-4; D call uncertain. V was cut by 7 bases and J by 6 bases, with 15 bases left in between. The CDR3 is 14 amino acids. Germline values: CDR1 SEHNR, CDR2 FQNEAQ (reference sequence). This CDR3 is CASTLSAPDEKLFF. DNA for the CDR3: TGTGCCAGCACCCTGTCGGCTCCTGATGAAAAACTGTTTTTT.

This clonotype showed up just a few times. The chain uses TRBV6-1 and TRBJ1-4; TRBD1 matches 7 bases. Germline loops: CDR1 MNHNS, CDR2 SASEGT. The CDR3 runs 14 residues. V lost 6 bases, J lost 7 bases, and 8 bases stayed unmatched. The CDR3 DNA follows: TGTGCCAGCAGACCGGGACAGTTCCCTGAAAAACTGTTTTTT. Translated: CASRPGQFPEKLFF.

The rearrangement joins TRBV9 to TRBJ2-7, with D maybe TRBD2 (5 bases). Trimming shortened V by 0 bases and J by 2 bases, and 9 bases separated the two germline ends. This CDR3 spans 14 amino acids. CDR1 SGDLS and CDR2 YYNGEE come from the germline V gene. CDR3 region: CASSVGSRAYEQYF. The CDR3 nucleotides read TGTGCCAGCAGCGTAGGGTCGCGGGCCTACGAGCAGTACTTC.

This clonotype was counted many times. CDR3 bases: TGTGCCAGCACCTTGGACAGGGCTGGCTACACCTTC. This encodes CASTLDRAGYTF. The rearrangement joins TRBV7-2 to TRBJ1-2; 8 positions agree with TRBD1. CDR1 is SGHTA, CDR2 FQGNSA, per germline. J lost 7 bases, V lost 7 bases, and 5 bases had no gene match. The CDR3 length is 12 residues.

J is TRBJ1-4 and V is TRBV12-3 or TRBV12-4; unclear D gene. Trimming shortened V by 3 bases and J by 3 bases, and 8 bases separated the two germline ends. This CDR3 is built from 14 residues. The DNA of the CDR3 is TGTGCCAGCAGTTTCTCCGGACCTAATGAAAAACTGTTTTTT. Translation: CASSFSGPNEKLFF.

This clonotype was counted a few times. The chain combines TRBV20-1 with TRBJ2-5; tentative D call: TRBD2 (6 bases). The CDR3 is 13 residues long. Germline loops: CDR1 DFQATT, CDR2 SNEGSKA (reference sequence). Trimming pared 3 bases from V and 7 bases from J, leaving 15 bases between. The CDR3 region is CSASSTGAGTQYF. The CDR3 bases are TGCAGTGCTAGTTCAACCGGAGCGGGGACCCAGTACTTC.

The J gene is TRBJ2-5, the V gene TRBV29-1; 7 nucleotides match TRBD2. The ends lost 3 bases at V and 14 bases at J; junction bases unmatched: 6. The CDR3 totals 10 residues. Germline CDR1 and CDR2: SQVTM and ANQGSEA. CDR3 residues: CSVDKGGSYF. DNA for the CDR3: TGCAGCGTTGACAAGGGAGGGAGTTACTTC.

The genes are TRBV3-1 and TRBJ2-5; 9 bases line up with TRBD2. The CDR3 covers 14 residues. CDR1 and CDR2 from the germline V gene are LGHDT and YNNKEL (reference sequence). J lost 4 bases, V lost 4 bases, and 4 bases had no gene match. The CDR3 coding sequence is TGTGCCAGCAGCCGGACTAGCGAGGGAGAGACCCAGTACTTC. Amino acid sequence: CASSRTSEGETQYF.

The chain has TRBV7-9 and TRBJ1-2; no reliable D call. The V gene lost 4 bases and the J gene lost 6 bases, with 12 bases spanning the gap. CDR3 length equals 13 residues. Germline loops: CDR1 SEHNR, CDR2 FQNEAQ (reference sequence). Written as DNA, the CDR3 is TGTGCCAGCAGCTCTGGAGCGGGCCATGGCTACACCTTC. The encoded protein is CASSSGAGHGYTF.

This clonotype was recorded a few times. The chain combines TRBV20-1 with TRBJ1-4; D remains ambiguous. CDR3 size: 14 residues. The ends were cut back, 0 bases at V and 6 bases at J, with 11 bases in the middle. The germline V gene encodes CDR1 DFQATT and CDR2 SNEGSKA (reference sequence). The DNA for the CDR3 is TGCAGTGCTAGAGATCAGGTGCGGGATGAAAAACTGTTTTTT. It specifies CSARDQVRDEKLFF.